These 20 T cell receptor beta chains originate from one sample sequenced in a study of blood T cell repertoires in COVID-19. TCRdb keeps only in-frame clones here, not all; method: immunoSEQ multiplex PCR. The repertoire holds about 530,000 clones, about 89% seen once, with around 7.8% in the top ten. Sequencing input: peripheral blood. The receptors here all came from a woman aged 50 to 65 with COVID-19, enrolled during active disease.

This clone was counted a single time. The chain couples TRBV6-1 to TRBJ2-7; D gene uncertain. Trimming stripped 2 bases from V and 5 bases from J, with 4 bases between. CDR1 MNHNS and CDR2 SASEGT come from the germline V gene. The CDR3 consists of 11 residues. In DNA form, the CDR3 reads TGTGCCAGCAGTGAATTCAACGAGCAGTACTTC. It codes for CASSEFNEQYF.

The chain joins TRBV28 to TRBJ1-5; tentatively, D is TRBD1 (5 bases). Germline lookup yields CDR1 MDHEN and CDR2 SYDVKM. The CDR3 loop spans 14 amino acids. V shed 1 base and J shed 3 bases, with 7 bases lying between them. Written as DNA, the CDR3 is TGTGCCAGCAGTTTATCAGGGATCAATCAGCCCCAGCATTTT. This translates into CASSLSGINQPQHF.

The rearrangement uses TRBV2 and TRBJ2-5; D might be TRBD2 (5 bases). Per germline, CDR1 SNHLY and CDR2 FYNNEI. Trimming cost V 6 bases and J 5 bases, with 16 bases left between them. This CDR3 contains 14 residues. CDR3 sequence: CASRGVSERETQYF. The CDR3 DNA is TGTGCCAGCAGGGGAGTGTCCGAAAGGGAGACCCAGTACTTC.

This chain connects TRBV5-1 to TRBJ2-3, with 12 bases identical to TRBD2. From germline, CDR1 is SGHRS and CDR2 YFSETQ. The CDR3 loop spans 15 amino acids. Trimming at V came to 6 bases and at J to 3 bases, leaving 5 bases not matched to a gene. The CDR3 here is CASTPLAGGTDTQYF. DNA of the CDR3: TGCGCCAGCACCCCCCTAGCGGGGGGGACAGATACGCAGTATTTT.

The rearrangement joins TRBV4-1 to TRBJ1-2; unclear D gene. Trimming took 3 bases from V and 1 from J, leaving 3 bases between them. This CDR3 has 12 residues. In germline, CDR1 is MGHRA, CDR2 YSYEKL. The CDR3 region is CASSHGNYGYTF. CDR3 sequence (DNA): TGCGCCAGCAGCCACGGTAACTATGGCTACACCTTC.

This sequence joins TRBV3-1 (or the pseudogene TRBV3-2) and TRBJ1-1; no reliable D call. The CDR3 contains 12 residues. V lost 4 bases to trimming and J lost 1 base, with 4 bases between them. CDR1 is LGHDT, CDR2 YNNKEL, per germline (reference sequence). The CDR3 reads CASSLQNTEAFF. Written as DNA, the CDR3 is TGTGCCAGCAGCCTCCAGAACACTGAAGCTTTCTTT.

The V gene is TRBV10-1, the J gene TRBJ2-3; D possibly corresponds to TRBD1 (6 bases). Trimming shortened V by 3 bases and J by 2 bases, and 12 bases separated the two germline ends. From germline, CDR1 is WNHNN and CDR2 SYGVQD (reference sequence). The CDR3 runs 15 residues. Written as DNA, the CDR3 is TGCGCCAGCAGTGAACTGGGGGCCTCCACAGATACGCAGTATTTT. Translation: CASSELGASTDTQYF.

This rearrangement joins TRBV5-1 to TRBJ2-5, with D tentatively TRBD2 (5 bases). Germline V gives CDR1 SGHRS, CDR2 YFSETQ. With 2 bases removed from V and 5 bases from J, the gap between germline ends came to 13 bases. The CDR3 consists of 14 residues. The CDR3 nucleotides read TGCGCCAGCAGCTTAGGCACTACGGGGGAGACCCAGTACTTC. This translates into CASSLGTTGETQYF. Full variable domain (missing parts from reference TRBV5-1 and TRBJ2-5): KAGVTQTPRYLIKTRGQQVTLSCSPISGHRSVSWYQQTPGQGLQFLFEYFSETQRNKGNFPGRFSGRQFSNSRSEMNVSTLELGDSALYLCASSLGTTGETQYFGPGTRLLVL.

CDR3 residues: CASSFAGRNTEAFF. The CDR3, as DNA: TGTGCCAGCAGCTTTGCAGGTAGGAACACTGAAGCTTTCTTT. The chain is built from TRBV11-2 and TRBJ1-1; no definite D call. Germline V gene lookup returns CDR1 SGHAT and CDR2 FQNNGV. The length of the CDR3 is 14 residues. Trimming cost V 3 bases and J 1 base, with 9 bases left between them.

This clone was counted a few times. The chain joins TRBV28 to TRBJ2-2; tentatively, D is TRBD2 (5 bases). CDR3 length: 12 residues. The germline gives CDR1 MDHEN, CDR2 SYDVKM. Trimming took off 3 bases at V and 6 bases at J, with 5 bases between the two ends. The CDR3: CASSLRAGELFF. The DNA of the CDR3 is TGTGCCAGCAGTTTGAGGGCCGGGGAGCTGTTTTTT.

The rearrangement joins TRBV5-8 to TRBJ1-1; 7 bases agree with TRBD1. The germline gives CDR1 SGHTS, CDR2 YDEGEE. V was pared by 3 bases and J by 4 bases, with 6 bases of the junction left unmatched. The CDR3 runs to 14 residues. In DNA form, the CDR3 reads TGTGCCAGCAGCTCCGGGACAGCGGGCACTGAAGCTTTCTTT. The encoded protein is CASSSGTAGTEAFF. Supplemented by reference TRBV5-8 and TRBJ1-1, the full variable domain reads EAGVTQSPTHLIKTRGQQATLRCSPISGHTSVYWYQQALGLGLQFLLWYDEGEERNRGNFPPRFSGRQFPNYSSELNVNALELEDSALYLCASSSGTAGTEAFFGQGTRLTVV.

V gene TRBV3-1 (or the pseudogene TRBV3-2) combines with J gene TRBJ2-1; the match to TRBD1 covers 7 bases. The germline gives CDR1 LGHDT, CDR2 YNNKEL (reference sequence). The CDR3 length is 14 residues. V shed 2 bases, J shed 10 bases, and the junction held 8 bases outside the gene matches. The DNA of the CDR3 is TGTGCCAGCAGCCAAACCACAGGGGTCCGGGAGCAGTTCTTC. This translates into CASSQTTGVREQFF.

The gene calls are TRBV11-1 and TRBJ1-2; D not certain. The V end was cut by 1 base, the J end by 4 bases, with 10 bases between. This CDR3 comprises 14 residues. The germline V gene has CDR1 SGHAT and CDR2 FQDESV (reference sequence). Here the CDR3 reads CASSLGSSLYGYTF. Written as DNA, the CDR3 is TGTGCCAGCAGCTTAGGGTCGTCACTCTATGGCTACACCTTC.

The CDR3 loop is CASSRTPNYGYTF. CDR3 bases: TGTGCCAGTAGTAGGACACCTAACTATGGCTACACCTTC. This chain joins TRBV19 and TRBJ1-2, with D possibly TRBD1 on 5 matching bases. Germline CDR1 and CDR2: LNHDA and SQIVND (reference sequence). V was clipped by 4 bases and J by 0 bases, with 6 bases between them. CDR3 length equals 13 residues.

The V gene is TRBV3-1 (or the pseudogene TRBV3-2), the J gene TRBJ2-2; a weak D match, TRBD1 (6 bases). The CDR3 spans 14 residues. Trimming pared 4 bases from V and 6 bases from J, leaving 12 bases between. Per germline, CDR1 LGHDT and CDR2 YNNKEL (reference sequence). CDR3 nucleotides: TGTGCCAGCAGCCCCACAGGGAGTGCCGGGGAGCTGTTTTTT. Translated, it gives CASSPTGSAGELFF.

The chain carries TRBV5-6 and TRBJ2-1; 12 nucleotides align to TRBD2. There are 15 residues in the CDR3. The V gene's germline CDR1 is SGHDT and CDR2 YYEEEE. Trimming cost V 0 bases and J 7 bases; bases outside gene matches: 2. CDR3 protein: CASSLGTSGANEQFF. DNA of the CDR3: TGTGCCAGCAGCTTGGGGACTAGCGGGGCGAATGAGCAGTTCTTC.

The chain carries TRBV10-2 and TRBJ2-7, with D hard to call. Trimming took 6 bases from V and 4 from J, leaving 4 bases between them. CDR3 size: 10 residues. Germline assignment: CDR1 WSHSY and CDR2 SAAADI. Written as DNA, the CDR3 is TGCGCCAGCAGATCTTACGAGCAGTACTTC. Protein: CASRSYEQYF.

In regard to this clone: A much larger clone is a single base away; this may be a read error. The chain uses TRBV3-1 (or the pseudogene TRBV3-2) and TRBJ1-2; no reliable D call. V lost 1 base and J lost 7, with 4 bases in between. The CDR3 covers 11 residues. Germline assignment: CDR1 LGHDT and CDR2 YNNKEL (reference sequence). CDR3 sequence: CASSQAGGYTF. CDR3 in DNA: TGTGCCAGCAGCCAAGCGGGTGGCTACACCTTC.

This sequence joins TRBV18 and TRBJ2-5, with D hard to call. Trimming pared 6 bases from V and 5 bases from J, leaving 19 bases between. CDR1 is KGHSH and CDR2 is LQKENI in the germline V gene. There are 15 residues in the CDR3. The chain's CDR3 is CASSPDRGGWETQYF. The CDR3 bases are TGTGCCAGCTCGCCCGACCGCGGCGGTTGGGAGACCCAGTACTTC.

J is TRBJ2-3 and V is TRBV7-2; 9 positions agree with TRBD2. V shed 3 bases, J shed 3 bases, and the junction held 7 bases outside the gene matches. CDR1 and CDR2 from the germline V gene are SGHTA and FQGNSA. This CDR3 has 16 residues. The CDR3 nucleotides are TGTGCCAGCAGCTTTTCTAGCGGGGAGGGAACAGATACGCAGTATTTT. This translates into CASSFSSGEGTDTQYF.